The rows below give T cell receptor beta chains drawn from one sample of a study of blood T cells in healthy people across ages. TCRdb passed the 5' RACE reads through MiXCR, listing each CDR3 protein once. The table lists roughly 1.5 million distinct CDR3 sequences, under 55% of them singletons. Sample: blood. These TCRs come from a woman in her late teens or twenties in good health. Each CDR3 is given with its conserved first and last residue. The D gene is left open where the match is weak. Not every row has a clone size; where given, it reads once, few, many or a size class.

TRBV9	-	-	TRBJ1-1	CASGVVLRKKGSEAFF	TGTGCCAGCGGCGTAGTTCTCCGAAAAAAGGGCTCTGAAGCTTTCTTT
TRBV7-9	few	TRBD2	TRBJ2-3	CASSLALAGASDTQYF	TGTGCCAGCAGCTTAGCACTAGCGGGAGCATCAGATACGCAGTATTTT
TRBV29-1	few	TRBD1	TRBJ1-2	CSVRPGQGALLYGYTF	TGCAGCGTTCGTCCGGGACAGGGGGCTTTACTCTATGGCTACACCTTC
TRBV19	-	-	TRBJ2-3	CASSIVVLAMSTDTQYF	TGTGCCAGTAGTATAGTTGTCCTAGCGATGAGCACAGATACGCAGTATTTT
TRBV6-6	-	TRBD1	TRBJ1-1	CAGGDSFTEAFF	TGTGCCGGGGGGGACAGTTTCACTGAAGCTTTCTTT
TRBV29-1	-	TRBD1	TRBJ2-1	CSGGGQGNEQFF	TGCAGCGGGGGGGGACAGGGCAATGAGCAGTTCTTC
TRBV7-2	-	TRBD2	TRBJ2-5	CASSLVAGAINEQYF	TGTGCCAGCAGCTTAGTAGCGGGAGCTATCAATGAGCAGTACTTC
TRBV4-1	-	-	TRBJ1-1	CASSQRGEVNTEAFF	TGCGCCAGCAGCCAAAGGGGGGAGGTGAACACTGAAGCTTTCTTT
TRBV15	few	-	TRBJ1-1	CATSRGGRTEAFF	TGTGCCACCAGCAGAGGAGGACGGACTGAAGCTTTCTTT
TRBV20-1	few	TRBD2	TRBJ2-3	CSASQGLAGERGGTDTQYF	TGCAGTGCTTCACAGGGACTAGCGGGGGAAAGGGGTGGCACAGATACGCAGTATTTT
TRBV6-2/TRBV6-3	-	TRBD2	TRBJ2-5	CASSDTGLAREQYF	TGTGCCAGCAGTGACACCGGACTAGCGAGGGAGCAGTACTTC
TRBV5-1	-	TRBD1	TRBJ2-5	CASSFGDRVANEQYF	TGCGCCAGCAGCTTCGGGGACAGGGTGGCCAATGAGCAGTACTTC
TRBV7-2	many	-	TRBJ2-7	CASSLGGNYEQYF	TGCGCCAGCAGCTTGGGCGGTAACTACGAGCAGTACTTC
TRBV10-3	-	TRBD1	TRBJ2-4	CAISAGQDPNIQYF	TGTGCCATCAGTGCCGGACAGGATCCAAACATTCAGTACTTC
TRBV7-9	few	-	TRBJ1-2	CASSPTPPTFYGYTF	TGTGCCAGCAGCCCGACCCCGCCAACCTTCTATGGCTACACCTTC
TRBV30	-	-	TRBJ2-7	CAWSADRNYEQYF	TGTGCCTGGAGTGCAGACAGGAACTACGAGCAGTACTTC
TRBV7-9	-	-	TRBJ1-3	CASSPDISGNTTYF	TGTGCCAGCAGCCCGGATATCTCTGGAAACACCACATATTTT
TRBV25-1	few	TRBD2	TRBJ2-1	CASIAGGSYNEQFF	TGTGCCAGTATAGCGGGAGGCTCCTACAATGAGCAGTTCTTC
TRBV24-1	few	-	TRBJ2-3	CATSDSGTDTQYF	TGTGCCACCAGTGATTCCGGGACAGATACGCAGTATTTT
TRBV2	-	-	TRBJ1-2	CATADRNYGYTF	TGTGCCACTGCGGACAGAAACTATGGCTACACCTTC
TRBV6-5	-	TRBD1	TRBJ2-5	CASSGTGGSETQYF	TGTGCCAGCAGCGGAACAGGGGGTTCAGAGACCCAGTACTTC
TRBV6-6	-	-	TRBJ1-1	CASSPPRVGTFF	TGTGCCAGCAGCCCACCCAGGGTGGGAACTTTCTTT
TRBV6-6	-	-	TRBJ1-4	CASSYPSGTKEKLFF	TGTGCCAGCAGTTACCCCTCAGGGACTAAGGAAAAACTGTTTTTT
TRBV12-3/TRBV12-4	many	-	TRBJ1-2	CASSFVREGGYTF	TGTGCCAGCAGTTTTGTCAGGGAGGGTGGCTACACCTTC
TRBV12-3/TRBV12-4	-	-	TRBJ1-1	CASSFTPLGLATEAFF	TGTGCCAGCAGTTTTACCCCTCTAGGCTTGGCCACTGAAGCTTTCTTT
TRBV29-1	-	-	TRBJ1-2	CSVSSYGYTF	TGCAGCGTTAGTAGTTATGGCTACACCTTC
TRBV4-2	many	TRBD1	TRBJ2-5	CASSQDTAGGAETQYF	TGTGCCAGCAGCCAAGATACGGCAGGGGGCGCGGAGACCCAGTACTTC
TRBV12-3/TRBV12-4	once	TRBD1	TRBJ2-7	CASSAPGQGAYEQYF	TGTGCCAGCAGTGCCCCGGGACAGGGCGCCTACGAGCAGTACTTC
TRBV12-3/TRBV12-4	few	TRBD1	TRBJ1-1	CASSEDRDTEAFF	TGTGCCAGCAGTGAGGACAGGGACACTGAAGCTTTCTTT